A single sample gave rise to the 7 T cell receptor beta chains below, sequenced in a study of siplizumab effects on memory and regulatory T cells. Only in-frame clones appear in the TCRdb table, and some are missing; sequencing was by immunoSEQ multiplex PCR. The data show approximately 50,000 clones, about 93% seen once. The sequencing input was CD8+ T cells sorted from blood. The receptors derive from a human donor in good health.

The chain joins TRBV6-6 to TRBJ2-5; 12 positions agree with TRBD2. CDR1 is MNHNY and CDR2 is SVGAGI in the germline V gene (reference sequence). V shed 7 bases and J 5 bases; nucleotides not matched to a gene: 2. This CDR3 comprises 13 residues. DNA for the CDR3: TGTGCCAGCACCCTAGCGGGAGGGGAGACCCAGTACTTC. Protein sequence: CASTLAGGETQYF.

V is TRBV5-4 and J is TRBJ2-7; no reliable D call. Germline CDR1 SGHNT, CDR2 YYREEE (reference sequence). This CDR3 has 11 amino acids. Trimming took 4 bases from V and 4 from J, leaving 6 bases between them. CDR3 region: CASSNLYEQYF. The DNA of the CDR3 is TGTGCCAGCAGCAATCTTTACGAGCAGTACTTC. Full variable domain (outside the CDR3, taken from reference TRBV5-4 and TRBJ2-7): ETGVTQSPTHLIKTRGQQVTLRCSSQSGHNTVSWYQQALGQGPQFIFQYYREEENGRGNFPPRFSGLQFPNYSSELNVNALELDDSALYLCASSNLYEQYFGPGTRLTVT.

This rearrangement joins TRBV9 to TRBJ1-1, with 7 positions matching TRBD1. The germline V gene encodes CDR1 SGDLS and CDR2 YYNGEE. Unmatched junction bases numbered 7, after V lost 0 bases and J lost 5 bases. This CDR3 has 15 amino acids. The CDR3 DNA sequence: TGTGCCAGCAGCGTAGGGGCAGGGGGACGGACTGAAGCTTTCTTT. Translation gives CASSVGAGGRTEAFF.

The chain links TRBV10-3 to TRBJ1-2; tentative D call: TRBD1 (5 bases). The CDR3 contains 14 residues. CDR1 and CDR2 from the germline V gene are ENHRY and SYGVKD. V lost 0 bases to trimming and J lost 5 bases, with 10 bases between them. DNA for the CDR3: TGTGCCATCAGTGAGTCGGTTACAGGATATGGCTACACCTTC. This codes for CAISESVTGYGYTF.

The chain combines TRBV4-1 with TRBJ2-7, with TRBD1 as a possible D gene (5 bases). Per the germline V gene, CDR1 is MGHRA and CDR2 is YSYEKL. The CDR3 consists of 14 residues. V lost 1 base and J lost 3, with 10 bases in between. The CDR3 loop reads CASSQVSRDYEQYF. CDR3 bases: TGCGCCAGCAGCCAAGTGTCCAGGGACTACGAGCAGTACTTC.

The chain combines TRBV7-8 with TRBJ2-5; 10 bases are a match to TRBD2. The CDR3 is 16 residues long. V lost 5 bases to trimming and J lost 5 bases; unmatched junction nucleotides: 11. The V gene's germline CDR1 is SGHVS and CDR2 FQNEAQ. Here the CDR3 reads CASSQDLAGVWETQYF. CDR3 nucleotides: TGTGCCAGCAGCCAAGATCTAGCGGGAGTATGGGAGACCCAGTACTTC.

V and J are TRBV27 and TRBJ2-1; D is ambiguous. CDR3 length: 12 amino acids. Germline V gives CDR1 MNHEY, CDR2 SMNVEV (reference sequence). V was pared by 5 bases and J by 5 bases, with 7 bases between. The CDR3 sequence: CASSPSDNEQFF. The DNA for the CDR3 is TGTGCCAGCAGTCCTTCTGACAATGAGCAGTTCTTC.